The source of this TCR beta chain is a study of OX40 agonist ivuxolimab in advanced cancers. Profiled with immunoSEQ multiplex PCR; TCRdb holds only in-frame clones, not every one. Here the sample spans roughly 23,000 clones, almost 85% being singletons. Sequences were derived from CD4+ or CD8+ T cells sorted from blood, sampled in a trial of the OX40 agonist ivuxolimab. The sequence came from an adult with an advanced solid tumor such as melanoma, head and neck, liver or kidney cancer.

The CDR3 region has the DNA TGTGCCAGCAGCTTGGTGGCAGGGGAAGGCACCGGGGAGCTGTTTTTT. It yields the protein CASSLVAGEGTGELFF. The chain has TRBV5-4 and TRBJ2-2, with D maybe TRBD1 (6 bases). CDR1 is SGHNT and CDR2 is YYREEE in the germline V gene (reference sequence). The CDR3 runs to 16 residues. V was pared by 0 bases and J by 4 bases, with 13 bases between.